This T cell receptor beta chain was recovered during a study of blood T cell repertoires in COVID-19. Study context: Donors in the United States, Italy and Spain gave samples during acute or convalescent COVID-19. PBMCs, B-cell-depleted T cells, or T cells were the source of the cDNA or gDNA that made up the material.

Germline-derived CDR1 and CDR2 are SGHDT and YYEEEE. This CDR3 spans 15 amino acids. Trimming removed 0 bases at V and 5 bases at J, with 14 bases between. Per the authors' pipeline: Amplification from reference gene primers served as the basis for estimated nucleated cell counts. TCRdb's copy holds only in-frame clones and misses some; the assay was immunoSEQ multiplex PCR. V and J calls and clone size are given by that table; D and trimming were obtained from the DNA. The sample consists of about 120,000 clones, around three quarters of them appearing once. The V call is TRBV5-6, the J call TRBJ1-2, with D perhaps TRBD1 (5 bases). The material sequenced was peripheral blood. The sequence was obtained from a man aged 40-49 years with active or convalescent COVID-19. CDR3 residues: CASSLGGTAGYGYTF. The CDR3 region has the DNA TGTGCCAGCAGCTTGGGCGGGACTGCAGGATATGGCTACACCTTC.